These 9 T cell receptor beta chains came from one sample sequenced in a study of cytomegalovirus exposure and HLA in healthy donors. Clones were sequenced by immunoSEQ multiplex PCR, and TCRdb holds only the in-frame ones, with some missing. The sample holds roughly 330,000 clones, around 87% seen once. The sequencing input was PBMCs. The source is a woman in her 30s in good health and CMV-seropositive.

The chain couples TRBV2 to TRBJ2-3; TRBD2 agrees at 8 bases. The CDR3 loop spans 15 amino acids. V trimming: 3 bases; J trimming: 1 base; junction bases outside the gene matches: 3. Germline V gene sequence: CDR1 SNHLY, CDR2 FYNNEI. The CDR3 DNA sequence: TGTGCCAGCAGTGAGTCGCGGGGGGGCACAGATACGCAGTATTTT. Its protein product is CASSESRGGTDTQYF.

The V gene is TRBV7-9, the J gene TRBJ1-5; 8 nucleotides line up with TRBD1. CDR3 length: 15 amino acids. Trimming took 4 bases from V and 2 from J; bases not matched to a gene: 4. Germline CDR1 reads SEHNR; CDR2 reads FQNEAQ (reference sequence). The chain's CDR3 is CASSSTDRGNQPQHF. The CDR3, as DNA: TGTGCCAGCAGCTCGACGGACAGGGGCAATCAGCCCCAGCATTTT.

This clone has a handful of counts. V gene TRBV6-5 combines with J gene TRBJ1-2; D is undetermined. V was pared by 0 bases and J by 2 bases, with 10 bases between. The CDR3 runs 15 residues. The V gene's germline CDR1 is MNHEY and CDR2 SVGAGI. DNA for the CDR3: TGTGCCAGCAGTTACTCGGGGAGAGGGAACTATGGCTACACCTTC. Protein sequence: CASSYSGRGNYGYTF.

V gene TRBV4-1 combines with J gene TRBJ1-2, with D perhaps matching TRBD1 (5 bases). The CDR3 runs 15 residues. Germline lookup yields CDR1 MGHRA and CDR2 YSYEKL. V lost 0 bases and J 5 bases, leaving 13 bases between the germline ends. The CDR3 nucleotides are TGCGCCAGCAGCCAAGATAACTTTGGGGGGTATGGCTACACCTTC. Encoded protein: CASSQDNFGGYGYTF.

The rearrangement links TRBV14 to TRBJ1-4, with TRBD1 as a possible D gene (6 bases). The CDR3 has 17 residues. V was trimmed by 1 base and J by 8 bases, leaving 20 bases between them. Germline V gene data show CDR1 as SGHDN and CDR2 as FVKESK. CDR3 region: CASSQVYHHRDGEKLFF. In DNA form, the CDR3 reads TGTGCCAGCAGCCAAGTTTACCACCACAGGGATGGGGAAAAACTGTTTTTT.

V is TRBV6-5 and J is TRBJ1-1; 9 bases line up with TRBD1. The V and J ends lost 5 bases and 7 bases, in that order; junction bases with no gene match: 11. CDR1 is MNHEY and CDR2 is SVGAGI in the germline V gene. The CDR3 contains 15 residues. The CDR3 DNA is TGTGCCAGCAGTCCCGACAACAGGGGGCTGGGTGAAGCTTTCTTT. This sequence encodes CASSPDNRGLGEAFF.

This CDR3 is CASSLEGQGDSYIQYF. In nucleotides, the CDR3 is TGTGCCAGCAGCTTAGAGGGACAGGGAGATAGTTACATTCAGTACTTC. The chain combines TRBV13 with TRBJ2-4; 9 bases line up with TRBD1. The V gene end was trimmed by 1 base and the J gene end by 8 bases; junction bases not matched to a gene: 9. CDR1 is PRHDT, CDR2 FYEKMQ, per germline (reference sequence). The CDR3 length is 16 residues. The full variable domain, completed using reference TRBV13 and TRBJ2-4, is AAGVIQSPRHLIKEKRETATLKCYPIPRHDTVYWYQQGPGQDPQFLISFYEKMQSDKGSIPDRFSAQQFSDYHSELNMSSLELGDSALYFCASSLEGQGDSYIQYFGAGTRLSVL.

This clone was seen many times. The J gene is TRBJ2-3, the V gene TRBV6-4; 11 nucleotides line up with TRBD2. The CDR3 loop spans 16 amino acids. Germline V gene sequence: CDR1 MRHNA, CDR2 SNTAGT. V lost 0 bases, J lost 6 bases, and 5 bases stayed unmatched. Written as DNA, the CDR3 is TGTGCCAGCAGTGACTCTAGCGGGGGGGCCCCGGATACGCAGTATTTT. Encoded protein: CASSDSSGGAPDTQYF.

The chain carries TRBV19 and TRBJ2-7; D uncertain. Trimming removed 1 base at V and 5 bases at J, with 9 bases between. CDR1 and CDR2 from the germline V gene are LNHDA and SQIVND (reference sequence). The CDR3 is 13 residues long. CDR3 bases: TGTGCCAGTAGTATAGTTTTCCCCGACGAGCAGTACTTC. It codes for CASSIVFPDEQYF.